The rows below give T cell receptor beta chains drawn from one sample of a study of T cells in Graves' hyperthyroidism and ophthalmopathy. One entry per CDR3 protein results from TCRdb running MiXCR on the multiplex PCR reads. The sample yields roughly 570,000 distinct CDR3 sequences, about 43% seen once. Sequenced sample: peripheral blood or thyroid tissue (not recorded which). These receptors originate from a woman aged 18-29 years with Graves' hyperthyroidism. The CDR3 runs from the conserved cysteine through the conserved F or W. Fields, in order: CDR3 protein, V gene, J gene.

CAISESFRDAEAFF	TRBV10-3	TRBJ1-1
CAWSVEANYGYTF	TRBV30	TRBJ1-2
CATSDQKREGRDEHF	TRBV24-1	TRBJ1-5
CASSYGYGGSEETQYF	TRBV25-1	TRBJ2-5
CASSFGRRVSGNTIYF	TRBV7-8	TRBJ1-3
CASSFYGTSYEQYF	TRBV12-3/TRBV12-4	TRBJ2-7
CASSTKGVSSPLHF	TRBV7-9	TRBJ1-6
CASSWGGGVSEQYF	TRBV12-3/TRBV12-4	TRBJ2-7
CSASSGRAGEQYF	TRBV20-1	TRBJ2-7
CATTPGQDNGYTF	TRBV10-2	TRBJ1-2
CSARGRANVLTF	TRBV20-1	TRBJ2-6
CASSYDRGSGNTF	TRBV7-2	TRBJ1-2
CAWKDRGYTEAFF	TRBV30	TRBJ1-1
CASSPATGGVNEKLFF	TRBV3-1	TRBJ1-4
CASSWAGGPRTDTQYF	TRBV12-3/TRBV12-4	TRBJ2-3
CAITGTANTGELFF	TRBV10-3	TRBJ2-2
CSAPQGGSDQPQHF	TRBV20-1	TRBJ1-5
CASSLTPDSLRTQHF	TRBV7-2	TRBJ1-5
CATSQTGRFDEQYF	TRBV24-1	TRBJ2-7
CSARVSLAGGMETQYF	TRBV20-1	TRBJ2-5
CASSEVTVNEKLFF	TRBV2	TRBJ1-4
CSVRGPGTYEQYF	TRBV29-1	TRBJ2-7
CASREGVIETQYF	TRBV6-6	TRBJ2-5
CASSIAGGDPRNTEAFF	TRBV19	TRBJ1-1
CASSRMTGWVETQYF	TRBV7-8	TRBJ2-5
CASSLVRVSYEQYF	TRBV13	TRBJ2-7
CASSRLAGSTGELFF	TRBV5-1	TRBJ2-2
CASSKPYSGRPQHF	TRBV19	TRBJ1-5
CSGGRRPDTQYF	TRBV29-1	TRBJ2-3
CASSLGGHRNSPLHF	TRBV27	TRBJ1-6
CASSRTSGSGELFF	TRBV14	TRBJ2-2
CSAPATGGYEQYF	TRBV20-1	TRBJ2-7
CASSLAGQIQETQHF	TRBV12-3/TRBV12-4	TRBJ1-5